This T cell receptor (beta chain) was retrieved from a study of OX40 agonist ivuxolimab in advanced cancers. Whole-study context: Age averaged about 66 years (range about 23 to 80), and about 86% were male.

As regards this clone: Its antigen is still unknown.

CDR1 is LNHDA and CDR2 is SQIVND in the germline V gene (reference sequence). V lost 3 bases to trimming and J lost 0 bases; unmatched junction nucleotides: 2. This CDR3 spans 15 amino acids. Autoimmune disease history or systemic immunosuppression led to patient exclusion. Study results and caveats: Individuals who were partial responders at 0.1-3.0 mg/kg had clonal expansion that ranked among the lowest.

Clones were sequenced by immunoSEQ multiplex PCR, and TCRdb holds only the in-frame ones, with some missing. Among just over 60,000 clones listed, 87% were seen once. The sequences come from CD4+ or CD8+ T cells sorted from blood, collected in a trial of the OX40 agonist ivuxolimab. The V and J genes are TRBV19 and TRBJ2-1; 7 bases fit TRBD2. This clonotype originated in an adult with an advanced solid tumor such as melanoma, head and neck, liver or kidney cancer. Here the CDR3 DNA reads TGTGCCAGTAGTATTACGGGGGGCTCCTACAATGAGCAGTTCTTC. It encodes CASSITGGSYNEQFF.